Below, 3 T cell receptor beta chains from the same sample are listed, as sequenced in a study of Tregs in tolerant kidney transplant recipients. Libraries were prepared by immunoSEQ multiplex PCR; TCRdb keeps only in-frame clonotypes and omits some of them. Among tens of thousands of clones, less than 90% were seen once, and the ten largest hold roughly 4%. Input material: CD4+ T cells from blood. These receptors originate from a human donor in good health.

The chain couples TRBV29-1 to TRBJ1-2; D call uncertain. Germline V lookup: CDR1 SQVTM, CDR2 ANQGSEA. There are 11 residues in the CDR3. V was pared by 3 bases and J by 11 bases, with 13 bases between. CDR3 region: CSVDSLGRYTF. The CDR3 region has the DNA TGCAGCGTTGATTCACTAGGACGTTACACCTTC.

This chain links TRBV7-3 with TRBJ2-5; D remains unclear. Trimming cost V 4 bases and J 2 bases, with 8 bases left between them. This CDR3 has 13 amino acids. The germline gives CDR1 SGHTA, CDR2 FQGTGA. CDR3 in DNA: TGTGCCAGCAGCTCCGACCCGCAAGAGACCCAGTACTTC. Its protein is CASSSDPQETQYF.

The rearrangement links TRBV18 to TRBJ2-7; no reliable D call. Trimming removed 4 bases at V and 2 bases at J, with 12 bases between. The CDR3 is made up of 14 amino acids. The germline CDR1 and CDR2 sequences are KGHSH and LQKENI. As DNA, the CDR3 is TGTGCCAGCTCACAAGGCGACGGTACCTACGAGCAGTACTTC. It is translated as CASSQGDGTYEQYF. The variable domain in full, with the rest retrieved from reference TRBV18 and TRBJ2-7, is NAGVMQNPRHLVRRRGQEARLRCSPMKGHSHVYWYRQLPEEGLKFMVYLQKENIIDESGMPKERFSAEFPKEGPSILRIQQVVRGDSAAYFCASSQGDGTYEQYFGPGTRLTVT.